This entry lists 27 T cell receptor beta chains sequenced from one sample in a study of vaccination effects on CD4 cells after COVID-19. Before sequencing, viral peptide pools were used by the ViraFEST assay to expand antigen-specific CD4+ T cells. Following an approximately eleven-day culture, CD4+ T cells were purified. Recipients of the vaccine had no prior SARS-CoV-2 infection and negative nucleocapsid antibodies. Their antigens remain unidentified. Some clones are missing from TCRdb's copy, which holds only in-frame ones; the method was immunoSEQ multiplex PCR. The sample records tens of thousands of clones, around 76% being singletons. The sample here was CD4+ T cells from PBMCs cultured with SARS-CoV-2 spike peptides, taken before COVID-19 vaccination. The receptors come from a human donor who received a COVID-19 vaccine.

This chain links TRBV7-8 with TRBJ2-5, with TRBD1 matching over 8 bases. V trimming: 5 bases; J trimming: 1 base; junction bases outside the gene matches: 6. Germline V gene lookup returns CDR1 SGHVS and CDR2 FQNEAQ. The CDR3 covers 15 residues. The CDR3 region is CASSRDRLIQETQYF. The CDR3 region has the DNA TGTGCCAGCAGCCGGGACAGGCTAATCCAAGAGACCCAGTACTTC.

The chain carries TRBV7-8 and TRBJ1-3; D is undetermined. The CDR3 is 13 residues long. CDR1 is SGHVS, CDR2 FQNEAQ, per germline. Between the trimmed V and J ends, which lost 9 bases and 2 bases, there was a span of 11 bases. CDR3 coding DNA: TGTGCCAGTAGCGGGCCGACTGGAAACACCATATATTTT. Amino acid sequence: CASSGPTGNTIYF.

This rearrangement joins TRBV10-2 to TRBJ1-2; D not certain. The CDR3 runs to 13 residues. V shed 0 bases and J shed 5 bases, with 7 bases lying between them. Per the germline V gene, CDR1 is WSHSY and CDR2 is SAAADI. Here the CDR3 DNA reads TGCGCCAGCAGTGAGTCCGCTGTTTATGGCTACACCTTC. Its protein is CASSESAVYGYTF.

V gene TRBV6-6 combines with J gene TRBJ2-4; TRBD2 might be the D (5 bases). Germline CDR1 and CDR2: MNHNY and SVGAGI (reference sequence). The length of the CDR3 is 15 residues. The germline V and J ends were trimmed by 7 bases and 5 bases, with 18 bases remaining between them. The CDR3 here is CASTHEGLKENIQYF. In DNA, the CDR3 is TGTGCCAGCACGCACGAGGGATTGAAGGAAAACATTCAGTACTTC.

The V and J genes are TRBV4-1 and TRBJ1-6, with a tentative D call TRBD1 (5 bases). This CDR3 comprises 12 residues. V lost 2 bases and J lost 12, with 8 bases in between. Per germline, CDR1 MGHRA and CDR2 YSYEKL. The CDR3 reads CASSQPGRPLHF. As DNA, the CDR3 is TGCGCCAGCAGCCAACCAGGGAGACCCCTCCACTTT.

This chain uses TRBV19 with TRBJ2-3; unclear D gene. Per germline, CDR1 LNHDA and CDR2 SQIVND (reference sequence). This CDR3 has 12 amino acids. Trimming left V 3 bases short and J 6 bases short, with 7 bases between. The CDR3 sequence is CASSIIPDTQYF. In nucleotides, the CDR3 is TGTGCCAGTAGTATCATTCCGGATACGCAGTATTTT.

This clone was recorded only once. The chain links TRBV29-1 to TRBJ1-5; D call uncertain. V lost 3 bases to trimming and J lost 2 bases, with 8 bases between them. Germline CDR1 SQVTM, CDR2 ANQGSEA. The CDR3 totals 13 residues. The CDR3 DNA sequence: TGCAGCGTTGAGGGGAACGGCAATCAGCCCCAGCATTTT. Translated: CSVEGNGNQPQHF.

The V call is TRBV2, the J call TRBJ2-2, with 10 bases aligning to TRBD2. V was pared by 6 bases and J by 2 bases, with 6 bases of the junction left unmatched. The CDR3 consists of 16 residues. Germline V gene sequence: CDR1 SNHLY, CDR2 FYNNEI. CDR3 coding DNA: TGTGCCAGCAGCGTTAGCGGGGGGACTAACACCGGGGAGCTGTTTTTT. Its translation is CASSVSGGTNTGELFF.

This chain connects TRBV23-1 to TRBJ2-7; TRBD1 is a possible D gene (7 bases). TRBV23-1 is noted as an ORF with a role that remains uncertain. The V end lost 0 bases, the J end lost 8 bases, and 14 bases lay between the germline ends. CDR3 length: 14 residues. The DNA of the CDR3 is TGCGCCAGCAGTCAATCCCCTGGAGGGGGCAAGCAGTACGTC. This codes for CASSQSPGGGKQYV.

The V gene is TRBV7-2, the J gene TRBJ2-5; D perhaps matches TRBD2 (7 bases). This CDR3 is built from 15 residues. CDR1 is SGHTA, CDR2 FQGNSA, per germline. The ends were cut back, 1 base at V and 3 bases at J, with 12 bases in the middle. CDR3 sequence: CASSLVWGGKETQYF. As DNA, the CDR3 is TGTGCCAGCAGCTTAGTGTGGGGGGGCAAAGAGACCCAGTACTTC.

This clone turned up a few times. The chain couples TRBV2 to TRBJ1-6; D is undetermined. The CDR3 has 14 residues. Germline lookup yields CDR1 SNHLY and CDR2 FYNNEI. Trimming cost V 7 bases and J 7 bases, with 14 bases left between them. The CDR3 reads CASTARTANSPLHF. The CDR3 nucleotides are TGTGCCAGCACCGCGCGGACGGCAAATTCACCCCTCCACTTT. The full variable domain, with the rest looked up from reference TRBV2 and TRBJ1-6, is EPEVTQTPSHQVTQMGQEVILRCVPISNHLYFYWYRQILGQKVEFLVSFYNNEISEKSEIFDDQFSVERPDGSNFTLKIRSTKLEDSAMYFCASTARTANSPLHFGNGTRLTVT.

This chain connects TRBV30 to TRBJ2-7, with 8 bases identical to TRBD1. The germline V gene has CDR1 GTSNPN and CDR2 SVGIG (reference sequence). After removal of 2 bases from V and 1 base from J, the junction contained 4 bases not matched to a gene. CDR3 size: 14 residues. The CDR3 coding sequence is TGTGCCTGGAGTAAGGGGACAGGTTCCTACGAGCAGTACGTC. Its protein is CAWSKGTGSYEQYV.

This sequence joins TRBV30 and TRBJ1-5; D not resolved. V was clipped by 5 bases and J by 1 base, with 21 bases between them. This CDR3 region has 17 residues. The V gene's germline CDR1 is GTSNPN and CDR2 SVGIG (reference sequence). DNA for the CDR3: TGTGCCTGGGGGCCCCTACATGGATCAAAGAGCAATCAGCCCCAGCATTTT. The encoded protein is CAWGPLHGSKSNQPQHF.

This chain links TRBV5-1 with TRBJ2-3; TRBD1 aligns across 7 bases. V shed 4 bases, J shed 4 bases, and the junction held 6 bases outside the gene matches. The CDR3 spans 14 residues. Germline V gives CDR1 SGHRS, CDR2 YFSETQ. DNA of the CDR3: TGCGCCAGCAGCGAAGGGGACAGATCAGATACGCAGTATTTT. This translates into CASSEGDRSDTQYF.

V and J are TRBV5-5 and TRBJ2-4; TRBD1 is a possible D gene (6 bases). Germline V gene sequence: CDR1 SGHKS, CDR2 YYEKEE (reference sequence). Trimming removed 1 base from V and 6 bases from J, with 20 bases in between. CDR3 length equals 17 residues. CDR3 region: CASSLIRDAKGVNIQYF. CDR3 DNA sequence: TGTGCCAGCAGCTTGATCCGAGACGCAAAGGGGGTAAACATTCAGTACTTC.

This chain links TRBV4-1 with TRBJ2-5; D may correspond to TRBD1 or TRBD2 (6 bases each). The CDR3 covers 16 residues. CDR1 and CDR2 (germline): MGHRA, YSYEKL. Trimming shortened V by 1 base and J by 4 bases, and 16 bases separated the two germline ends. The CDR3 bases are TGCGCCAGCAGCCAAGTTGGGGGGCCGCAAGGAGAGACCCAGTACTTC. Its protein is CASSQVGGPQGETQYF.

The rearrangement links TRBV19 to TRBJ1-2, with TRBD1 as a possible D gene (6 bases). Germline V gene data show CDR1 as LNHDA and CDR2 as SQIVND (reference sequence). The ends were cut back, 7 bases at V and 10 bases at J, with 13 bases in the middle. The CDR3 has 11 residues. CDR3 nucleotide sequence: TGTGCCAGTAAAACAGGGTTTGACTACACCTTC. It encodes CASKTGFDYTF.

V gene TRBV18 combines with J gene TRBJ1-5; TRBD1 matches 7 bases. Germline lookup yields CDR1 KGHSH and CDR2 LQKENI. The junction had 2 bases not matched to a gene; V was cut back by 3 bases and J by 6 bases. The CDR3 covers 13 residues. DNA for the CDR3: TGTGCCAGCTCACCTGACAGGGTTCAGCCCCAGCATTTT. Translation gives CASSPDRVQPQHF.

The sample holds a few counts of this clone. The chain recombines TRBV18 with TRBJ2-4; D is possibly TRBD1 (5 bases). Trimming took 2 bases from V and 0 from J, leaving 5 bases between them. The length of the CDR3 is 14 residues. Germline V gene sequence: CDR1 KGHSH, CDR2 LQKENI. The CDR3 DNA reads TGTGCCAGCTCACCAGGGGCAGCCAAAAACATTCAGTACTTC. It translates to CASSPGAAKNIQYF.

This chain connects TRBV21-1 to TRBJ1-4; the table's D call TRBD1 went unverified against the DNA. TRBV21-1 has pseudogene status. This CDR3 region has 15 residues. CDR3 amino acids: CASSDTGGVGEKLFF. CDR3 DNA sequence: TGTGCCAGCAGTGATACAGGGGGCGTGGGAGAAAAACTGTTTTTT.

This clone has just a few counts. This chain links TRBV30 with TRBJ1-2; D remains ambiguous. Germline values: CDR1 GTSNPN, CDR2 SVGIG (reference sequence). CDR3 size: 12 residues. V shed 0 bases and J shed 8 bases, with 10 bases lying between them. CDR3 region: CAWSVQTWGYTF. The CDR3, as DNA: TGTGCCTGGAGTGTTCAGACTTGGGGCTACACCTTC.

The chain recombines TRBV29-1 with TRBJ1-2; D unclear. The length of the CDR3 is 11 residues. In germline, CDR1 is SQVTM, CDR2 ANQGSEA. Trimming removed 6 bases from V and 4 bases from J, with 9 bases in between. The CDR3 spells CSVTGSYGYTF. The CDR3 nucleotides are TGCAGCGTGACGGGCAGCTATGGCTACACCTTC.

The V gene is TRBV7-3, the J gene TRBJ2-1, with 8 bases fitting TRBD2. Unmatched junction bases numbered 3, after V lost 0 bases and J lost 2 bases. The length of the CDR3 is 16 residues. From germline, CDR1 is SGHTA and CDR2 FQGTGA. CDR3 sequence: CASSLTSGAPYNEQFF. The CDR3 DNA reads as TGTGCCAGCAGCTTAACTAGCGGGGCCCCCTACAATGAGCAGTTCTTC.

This clone came up a few times. V is TRBV30 and J is TRBJ2-5; D gene unclear. The V and J ends lost 0 bases and 5 bases respectively, with 10 bases between them. CDR1 is GTSNPN and CDR2 is SVGIG in the germline V gene (reference sequence). CDR3 length equals 13 residues. The CDR3 sequence: CAWSVKVLETQYF. The DNA of the CDR3 is TGTGCCTGGAGTGTAAAAGTCCTGGAGACCCAGTACTTC.

The CDR3 region is CSGLRDTYNEQFF. The CDR3 DNA reads TGCAGCGGACTACGGGACACCTACAATGAGCAGTTCTTC. The chain is built from TRBV29-1 and TRBJ2-1; TRBD1 might be the D (6 bases). Germline V CDR1 and CDR2: SQVTM, ANQGSEA. Trimming shortened V by 7 bases and J by 2 bases, and 12 bases separated the two germline ends. The CDR3 sequence is 13 residues long.

The V call is TRBV2, the J call TRBJ2-7; 9 nucleotides agree with TRBD1. The CDR3 is made up of 14 amino acids. Germline values: CDR1 SNHLY, CDR2 FYNNEI. J lost 10 bases, V lost 4 bases, and 11 bases had no gene match. The CDR3 loop is CASSGVGQGAEQYV. CDR3 DNA: TGTGCCAGCAGTGGGGTGGGACAGGGAGCTGAACAGTACGTC.

This chain's CDR3 is CASSPVGIPKSSGNTIYF. CDR3 bases: TGTGCCAGCTCACCAGTGGGTATACCGAAGAGCTCTGGAAACACCATATATTTT. This rearrangement joins TRBV18 to TRBJ1-3; no clear D. This CDR3 is built from 18 residues. The V and J ends lost 2 bases and 0 bases respectively, with 17 bases between them. CDR1 KGHSH and CDR2 LQKENI come from the germline V gene.